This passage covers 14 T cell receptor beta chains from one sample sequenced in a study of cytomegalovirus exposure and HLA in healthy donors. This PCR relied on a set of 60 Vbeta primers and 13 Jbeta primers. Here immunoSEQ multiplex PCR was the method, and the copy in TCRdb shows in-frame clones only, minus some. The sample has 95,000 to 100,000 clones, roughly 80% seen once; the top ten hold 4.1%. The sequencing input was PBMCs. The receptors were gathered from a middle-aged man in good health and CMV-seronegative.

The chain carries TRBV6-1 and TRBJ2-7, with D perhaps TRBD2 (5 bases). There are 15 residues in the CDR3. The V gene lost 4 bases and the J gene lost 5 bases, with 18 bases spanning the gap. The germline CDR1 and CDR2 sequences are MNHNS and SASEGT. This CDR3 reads CASSGPGGLFNEQYF. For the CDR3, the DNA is TGTGCCAGCAGTGGTCCAGGCGGGCTATTCAACGAGCAGTACTTC.

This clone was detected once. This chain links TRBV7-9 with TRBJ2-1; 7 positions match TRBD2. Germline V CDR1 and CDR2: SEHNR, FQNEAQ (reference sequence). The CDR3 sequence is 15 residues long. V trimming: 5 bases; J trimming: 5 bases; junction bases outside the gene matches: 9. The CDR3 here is CASSPGPSGNNEQFF. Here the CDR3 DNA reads TGTGCCAGCAGCCCTGGGCCTAGCGGCAACAATGAGCAGTTCTTC.

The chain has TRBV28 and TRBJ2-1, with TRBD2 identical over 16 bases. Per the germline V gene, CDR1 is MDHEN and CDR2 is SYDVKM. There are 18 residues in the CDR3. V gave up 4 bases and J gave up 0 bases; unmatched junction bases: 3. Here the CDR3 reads CASSSGLAGGSSYNEQFF. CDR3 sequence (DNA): TGTGCCAGCAGTTCGGGACTAGCGGGGGGGAGCTCCTACAATGAGCAGTTCTTC.

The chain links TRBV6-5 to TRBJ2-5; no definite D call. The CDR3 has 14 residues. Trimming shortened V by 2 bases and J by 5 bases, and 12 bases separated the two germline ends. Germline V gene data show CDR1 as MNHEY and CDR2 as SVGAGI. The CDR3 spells CASSYGSSWETQYF. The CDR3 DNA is TGTGCCAGCAGTTACGGTAGTAGTTGGGAGACCCAGTACTTC.

CDR3 sequence: CAWYTDTQYF. Written as DNA, the CDR3 is TGTGCCTGGTATACAGATACGCAGTATTTT. The genes are TRBV30 and TRBJ2-3; D is undetermined. The V end was cut by 5 bases, the J end by 3 bases, with 3 bases between. Germline V CDR1 and CDR2: GTSNPN, SVGIG (reference sequence). The CDR3 covers 10 residues.

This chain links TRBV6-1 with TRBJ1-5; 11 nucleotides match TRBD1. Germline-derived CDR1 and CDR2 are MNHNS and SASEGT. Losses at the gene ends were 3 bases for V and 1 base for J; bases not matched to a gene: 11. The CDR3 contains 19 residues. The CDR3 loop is CASSEEEGQGGSSNQPQHF. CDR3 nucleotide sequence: TGTGCCAGCAGTGAGGAGGAGGGACAGGGGGGGTCGAGCAATCAGCCCCAGCATTTT.

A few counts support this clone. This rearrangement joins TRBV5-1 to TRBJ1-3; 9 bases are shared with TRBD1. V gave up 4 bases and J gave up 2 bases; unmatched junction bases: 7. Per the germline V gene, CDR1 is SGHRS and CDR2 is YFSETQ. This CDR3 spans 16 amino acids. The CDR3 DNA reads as TGCGCCAGCAGCCCCGGGACAGGGCTCGCTGGAAACACCATATATTTT. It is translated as CASSPGTGLAGNTIYF.

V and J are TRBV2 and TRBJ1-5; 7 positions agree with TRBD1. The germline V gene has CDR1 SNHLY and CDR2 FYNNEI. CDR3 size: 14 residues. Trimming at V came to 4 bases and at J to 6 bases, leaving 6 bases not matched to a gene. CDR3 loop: CASSGQGWIQPQHF. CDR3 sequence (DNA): TGTGCCAGCAGTGGACAGGGATGGATTCAGCCCCAGCATTTT.

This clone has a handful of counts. The CDR3 loop is CASSPTGTANTGELFF. Here the CDR3 DNA reads TGTGCCAGCAGCCCGACCGGGACAGCGAACACCGGGGAGCTGTTTTTT. V usage is TRBV9 and J usage is TRBJ2-2, with 7 nucleotides matching TRBD1. The length of the CDR3 is 16 residues. Trimming cost V 4 bases and J 0 bases; bases outside gene matches: 6. CDR1 is SGDLS and CDR2 is YYNGEE in the germline V gene.

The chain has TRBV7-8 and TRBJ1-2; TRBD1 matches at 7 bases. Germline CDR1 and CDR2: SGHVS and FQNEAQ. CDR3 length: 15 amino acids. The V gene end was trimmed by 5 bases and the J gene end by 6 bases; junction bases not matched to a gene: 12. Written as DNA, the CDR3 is TGTGCCAGCAGCCCGCGTGAGACAGGGAATAATGGCTACACCTTC. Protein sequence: CASSPRETGNNGYTF.

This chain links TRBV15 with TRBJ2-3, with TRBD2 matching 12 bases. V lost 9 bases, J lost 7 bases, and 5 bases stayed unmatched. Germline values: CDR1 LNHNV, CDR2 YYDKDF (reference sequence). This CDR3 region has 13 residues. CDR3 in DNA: TGTGCCACAAGTCTAGCGGGGGGGAATACGCAGTATTTT. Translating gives CATSLAGGNTQYF.

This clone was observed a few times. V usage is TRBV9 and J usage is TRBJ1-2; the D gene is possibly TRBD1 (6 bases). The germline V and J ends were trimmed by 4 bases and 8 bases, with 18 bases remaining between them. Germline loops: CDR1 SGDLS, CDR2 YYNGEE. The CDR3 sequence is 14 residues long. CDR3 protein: CASSFGTPLWGYTF. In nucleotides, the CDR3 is TGTGCCAGCAGCTTCGGGACACCTCTATGGGGCTACACCTTC.

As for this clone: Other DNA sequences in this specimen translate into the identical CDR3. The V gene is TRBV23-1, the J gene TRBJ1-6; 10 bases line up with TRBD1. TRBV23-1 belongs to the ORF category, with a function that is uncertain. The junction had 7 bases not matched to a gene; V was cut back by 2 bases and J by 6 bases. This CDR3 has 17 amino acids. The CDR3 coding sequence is TGCGCCAGCAGTCAAACAATGACAGGGGGCCTTAATTCACCCCTCCACTTT. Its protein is CASSQTMTGGLNSPLHF.

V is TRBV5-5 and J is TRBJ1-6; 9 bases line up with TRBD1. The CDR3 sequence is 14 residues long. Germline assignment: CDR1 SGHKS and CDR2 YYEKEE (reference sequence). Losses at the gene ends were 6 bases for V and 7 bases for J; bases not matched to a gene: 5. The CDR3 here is CASKTGTGNSPLHF. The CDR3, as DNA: TGTGCCAGCAAAACTGGGACAGGGAATTCACCCCTCCACTTT.